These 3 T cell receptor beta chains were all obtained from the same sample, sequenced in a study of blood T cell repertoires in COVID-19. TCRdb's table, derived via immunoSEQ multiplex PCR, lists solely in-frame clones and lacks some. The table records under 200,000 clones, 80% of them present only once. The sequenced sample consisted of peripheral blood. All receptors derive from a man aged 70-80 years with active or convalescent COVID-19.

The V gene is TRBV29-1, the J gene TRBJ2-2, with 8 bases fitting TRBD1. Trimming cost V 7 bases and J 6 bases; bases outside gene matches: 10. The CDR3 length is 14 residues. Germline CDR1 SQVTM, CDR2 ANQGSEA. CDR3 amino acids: CSAEQGAVAGELFF. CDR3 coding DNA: TGCAGCGCCGAGCAGGGGGCTGTCGCCGGGGAGCTGTTTTTT.

CDR3 bases: TGCGCCAGCAGTGAGTCGGGGGGGGAGACCCAGTACTTC. This gives the protein CASSESGGETQYF. V gene TRBV10-1 combines with J gene TRBJ2-5; the match to TRBD2 covers 7 bases. With V trimmed by 0 bases and J by 5 bases, 0 bases remained unmatched. The CDR3 has 13 amino acids. Germline CDR1 WNHNN, CDR2 SYGVQD (reference sequence).

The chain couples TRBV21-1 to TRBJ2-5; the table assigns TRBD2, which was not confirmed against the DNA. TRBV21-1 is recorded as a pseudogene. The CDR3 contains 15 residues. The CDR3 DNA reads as TGTGCCCCCCTCCGGCGGGGGGGGCCTCAAGAGACCCAGTACTTC. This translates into CAPLRRGGPQETQYF.